The clone carrying this T cell receptor beta chain was found many times. This library used around 400 ng RNA and molecular barcoded adaptors spanning alpha/delta and beta/gamma chains. TCRdb re-derived calls from the reads in MiXCR, one entry per CDR3 protein. The sample includes under 40,000 distinct CDR3 sequences, approximately 14% of them seen just once. The sample originates from a study of read filtering for tumor transcriptome and immune sequencing. Study-wide context: Patients were 17 male and 11 to 15 female, mean age 65.9 years, range about 47 to 80. Transcriptome libraries were built from DNase-treated RNA.

V lost 5 bases to trimming and J lost 4 bases, with 11 bases between them. CDR3 length: 13 amino acids. CDR1 and CDR2 from the germline V gene are SNHLY and FYNNEI. This chain links TRBV2 with TRBJ1-1, with D unresolved. Material for sequencing was a population of CD138-negative cells sorted from bone marrow. The sequence came from a donor at least 40 years old with multiple myeloma. This CDR3 reads CASSPARTTEAFF. In nucleotides, the CDR3 is TGTGCCAGCAGTCCAGCCCGAACCACTGAAGCTTTCTTT.